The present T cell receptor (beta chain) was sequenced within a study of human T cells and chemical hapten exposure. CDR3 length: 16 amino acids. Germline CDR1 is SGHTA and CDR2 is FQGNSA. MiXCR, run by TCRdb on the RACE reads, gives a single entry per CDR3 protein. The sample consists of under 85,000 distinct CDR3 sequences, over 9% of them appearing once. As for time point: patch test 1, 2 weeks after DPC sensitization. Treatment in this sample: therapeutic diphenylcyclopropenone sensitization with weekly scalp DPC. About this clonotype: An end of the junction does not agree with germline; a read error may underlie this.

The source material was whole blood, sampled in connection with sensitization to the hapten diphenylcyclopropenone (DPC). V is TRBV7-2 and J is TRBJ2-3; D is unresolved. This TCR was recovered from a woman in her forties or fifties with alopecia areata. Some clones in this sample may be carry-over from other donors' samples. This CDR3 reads CASSLTGRYSTDTQYF. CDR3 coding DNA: TGTGCCAGTAGCTTAACCGGCCGTTATAGCACAGATACGCAGTATTTT. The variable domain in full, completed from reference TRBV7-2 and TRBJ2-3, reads GAGVSQSPSNKVTEKGKDVELRCDPISGHTALYWYRQSLGQGLEFLIYFQGNSAPDKSGLPSDRFSAERTGGSVSTLTIQRTQQEDSAVYLCASSLTGRYSTDTQYFGPGTRLTVL.